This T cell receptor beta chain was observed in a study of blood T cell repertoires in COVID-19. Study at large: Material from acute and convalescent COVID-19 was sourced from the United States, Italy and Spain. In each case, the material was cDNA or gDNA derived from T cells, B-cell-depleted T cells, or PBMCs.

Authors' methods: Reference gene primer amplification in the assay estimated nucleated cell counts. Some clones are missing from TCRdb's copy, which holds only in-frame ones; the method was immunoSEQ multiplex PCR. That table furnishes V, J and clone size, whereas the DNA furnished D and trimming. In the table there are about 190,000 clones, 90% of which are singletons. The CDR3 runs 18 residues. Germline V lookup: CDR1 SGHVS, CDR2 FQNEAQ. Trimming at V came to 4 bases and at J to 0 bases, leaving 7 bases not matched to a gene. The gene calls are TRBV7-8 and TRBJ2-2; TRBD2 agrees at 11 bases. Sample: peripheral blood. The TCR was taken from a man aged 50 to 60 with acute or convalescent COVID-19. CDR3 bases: TGTGCCAGCAGCTCGAGACTAGCGGGGCCTTCGAACACCGGGGAGCTGTTTTTT. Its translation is CASSSRLAGPSNTGELFF.